The clone carrying this TCR beta chain was seen many times. Its cognate antigen is unknown. Documented time point: persistent/refractory GD, antithyroid drugs over 5 years with positive TRAb. RNA extracted from PBMCs served as the sequencing template. This entry comes from a study of regulatory T cells in long-lasting Graves disease. Study context: Positive TSH receptor antibodies alongside over 5 years of antithyroid drugs were what marked Graves' disease as persistent. Broader study findings: Whereas new patients shared 966 public clonotypes, persistent patients shared more, at 2,500 to 3,500. TCR diversity was lower in persistent Graves' patients than in newly diagnosed ones. Under persistent disease, TRBV28, TRBJ1-2 and TRBJ2-5 were used preferentially.

Construction of the TCR beta libraries employed iRepertoire HTBI primers in conjunction with Arm-PCR of CDR3 regions. TCRdb re-derived calls from the multiplex PCR reads in MiXCR, one entry per CDR3 protein. Altogether 400,000 or so distinct CDR3 sequences are present, about a quarter being singletons, with the ten largest covering roughly 26%. The CDR3 consists of 13 residues. The germline gives CDR1 SGHNT, CDR2 YENEEA. The V end lost 2 bases, the J end lost 4 bases, and 9 bases lay between the germline ends. J is TRBJ2-7 and V is TRBV11-3, with D unclear. Sequencing used peripheral blood mononuclear cells (PBMCs), obtained when the disease was refractory, from a patient treated with antithyroid drugs. This clonotype was sampled from a female donor with Graves disease. CDR3 DNA sequence: TGTGCCAGCAGCTTAATGCAGAATTACGAGCAGTACTTC. It specifies CASSLMQNYEQYF.